These T cell receptor beta chains were read from a single sample in a study of cytomegalovirus exposure and HLA in healthy donors. Produced via immunoSEQ multiplex PCR; TCRdb's table is partial and in-frame only. The sample holds around 200,000 clones, around four fifths seen once. The sequenced sample was PBMCs. The receptors here all came from a man in his fifties in good health and CMV-seronegative. The CDR3 runs from the conserved cysteine through the conserved F or W. The D gene is left open where the match is weak. Only part of the rows carry a size: once, few, many, or a class if the clone is expanded.

v_gene,abundance,j_gene,d_gene,CDR3aa,CDR3nt
TRBV9,-,TRBJ2-7,-,CASSVVEGSEQYF,TGTGCCAGCAGCGTAGTGGAGGGTAGCGAGCAGTACTTC
TRBV5-6,-,TRBJ1-5,-,CASSRYIDTYNQPQHF,TGTGCCAGCAGCCGTTATATAGACACGTACAATCAGCCCCAGCATTTT
TRBV7-9,-,TRBJ2-5,TRBD2,CASSLEVGGETQYF,TGTGCCAGCAGCTTAGAAGTCGGGGGGGAGACCCAGTACTTC
TRBV18,-,TRBJ1-2,-,CASSPPAGMSGYTF,TGTGCCAGCTCACCACCGGCAGGGATGAGCGGCTACACCTTC
TRBV4-1,-,TRBJ1-3,TRBD1,CASSQGRTGEGQGTLGNTIYF,TGCGCCAGCAGCCAAGGGAGAACAGGAGAGGGACAGGGAACTCTTGGAAACACCATATATTTT
TRBV23-1,-,TRBJ1-1,TRBD1,CASSPNGGTGFMNTEAFF,TGCGCCAGCAGCCCCAATGGGGGGACAGGGTTCATGAACACTGAAGCTTTCTTT
TRBV23-1,-,TRBJ2-5,-,CASSHVLWFRETQYF,TGCGCCAGCAGTCATGTTCTATGGTTTCGGGAGACCCAGTACTTC
TRBV5-1,-,TRBJ2-1,TRBD2,CASSFGLAGNRGNEQFF,TGCGCCAGCAGCTTTGGACTAGCGGGTAATCGCGGCAATGAGCAGTTCTTC
TRBV5-1,few,TRBJ1-1,-,CASSFSRGNTEAFF,TGCGCCAGCAGCTTTAGCAGGGGGAACACTGAAGCTTTCTTT
TRBV10-1,once,TRBJ2-1,TRBD2,CASSESILTSGCYNEQFF,TGCGCCAGCAGTGAGTCGATATTGACTAGCGGGTGTTACAATGAGCAGTTCTTC
TRBV4-2,-,TRBJ1-3,-,CASSPTGSGNTIYF,TGTGCCAGCAGCCCTACAGGCTCTGGAAACACCATATATTTT
TRBV9,-,TRBJ2-2,-,CASSVVDSTGELFF,TGTGCCAGCAGCGTAGTCGACAGCACCGGGGAGCTGTTTTTT
TRBV25-1,-,TRBJ1-1,TRBD1,CASSPSDRGVLTEAFF,TGTGCCAGCAGTCCCTCGGACAGGGGAGTATTGACTGAAGCTTTCTTT
TRBV5-5,-,TRBJ2-7,-,CASSLLQEASEQYF,TGTGCCAGCAGCTTACTTCAAGAGGCTAGCGAGCAGTACTTC
TRBV5-1,-,TRBJ2-3,TRBD2,CASSSSSGGTDTQYF,TGCGCCAGCAGCTCCTCTAGCGGGGGCACAGATACGCAGTATTTT
TRBV19,-,TRBJ2-7,-,CASSPRGISYEQYF,TGTGCCAGTAGTCCGAGGGGGATCTCCTACGAGCAGTACTTC
TRBV28,few,TRBJ2-7,-,CASSLAGGGSLEQYF,TGTGCCAGCAGTTTGGCCGGGGGAGGCTCCCTCGAGCAGTACTTC
TRBV27,-,TRBJ1-5,TRBD1,CASSLWGTDRNQPQHF,TGTGCCAGCAGTTTGTGGGGGACAGACCGAAATCAGCCCCAGCATTTT
TRBV6-5,-,TRBJ1-2,TRBD1,CASIASGQGTYGYTF,TGTGCCAGCATCGCTTCAGGACAGGGCACCTATGGCTACACCTTC
TRBV5-4,-,TRBJ1-6,TRBD1,CASSGPGTAINSPLHF,TGTGCCAGCAGCGGACCCGGGACAGCGATTAATTCACCCCTCCACTTT
TRBV6-5,-,TRBJ2-7,TRBD1,CASSYGGGTGVHEQYF,TGTGCCAGCAGTTACGGGGGCGGGACAGGGGTCCACGAGCAGTACTTC
TRBV10-3,-,TRBJ1-2,-,CAIRGAGEDGYTF,TGTGCCATCAGGGGGGCAGGGGAAGATGGCTACACCTTC
TRBV5-6,-,TRBJ2-2,-,CASSLAGVFANTGELFF,TGTGCCAGCAGCTTGGCCGGGGTTTTCGCGAACACCGGGGAGCTGTTTTTT
TRBV25-1,-,TRBJ1-4,-,CASSAHPTATGEKLFF,TGTGCCAGCAGTGCTCATCCGACAGCGACTGGGGAAAAACTGTTTTTT
TRBV5-4,-,TRBJ2-1,TRBD2,CASSPQLETSYDNEQFF,TGTGCCAGCAGCCCTCAACTCGAGACTAGCTACGACAATGAGCAGTTCTTC
TRBV4-2,once,TRBJ2-7,-,CASSQDLNKGLNEQYF,TGTGCCAGCAGCCAAGATTTAAATAAGGGGCTGAACGAGCAGTACTTC